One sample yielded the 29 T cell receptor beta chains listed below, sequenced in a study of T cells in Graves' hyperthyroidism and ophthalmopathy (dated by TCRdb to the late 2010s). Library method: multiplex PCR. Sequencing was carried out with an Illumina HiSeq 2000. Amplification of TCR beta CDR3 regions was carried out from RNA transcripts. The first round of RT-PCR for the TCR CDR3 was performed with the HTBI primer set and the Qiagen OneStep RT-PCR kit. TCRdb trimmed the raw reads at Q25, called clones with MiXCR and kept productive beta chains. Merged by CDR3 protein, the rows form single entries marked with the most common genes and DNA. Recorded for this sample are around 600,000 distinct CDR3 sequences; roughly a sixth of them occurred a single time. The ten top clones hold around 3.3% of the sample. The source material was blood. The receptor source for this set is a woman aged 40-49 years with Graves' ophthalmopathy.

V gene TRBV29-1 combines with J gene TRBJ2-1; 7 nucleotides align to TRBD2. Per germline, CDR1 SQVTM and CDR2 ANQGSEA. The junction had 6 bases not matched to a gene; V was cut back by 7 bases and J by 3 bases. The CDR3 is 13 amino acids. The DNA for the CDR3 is TGCAGCGCTTCGCGGGGGTTCTACAATGAGCAGTTCTTC. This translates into CSASRGFYNEQFF.

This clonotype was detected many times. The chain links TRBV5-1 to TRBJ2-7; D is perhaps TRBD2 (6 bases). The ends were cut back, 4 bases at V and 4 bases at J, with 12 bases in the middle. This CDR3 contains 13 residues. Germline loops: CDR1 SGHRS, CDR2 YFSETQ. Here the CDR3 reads CASSLLSGYEQYF. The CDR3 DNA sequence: TGCGCCAGCAGCCTCCTGAGCGGGTACGAGCAGTACTTC.

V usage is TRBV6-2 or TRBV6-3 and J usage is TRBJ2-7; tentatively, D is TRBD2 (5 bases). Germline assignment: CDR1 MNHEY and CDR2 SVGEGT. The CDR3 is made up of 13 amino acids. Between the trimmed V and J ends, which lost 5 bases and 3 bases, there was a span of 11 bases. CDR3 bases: TGTGCCAGCAGTCCGGGAAATGTCTACGAGCAGTACTTC. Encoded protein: CASSPGNVYEQYF.

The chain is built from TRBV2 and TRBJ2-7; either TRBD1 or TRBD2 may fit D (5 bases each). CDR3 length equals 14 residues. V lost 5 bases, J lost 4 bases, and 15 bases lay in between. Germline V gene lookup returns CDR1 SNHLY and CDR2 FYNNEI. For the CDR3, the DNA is TGTGCCAGCAGTCGCCGGGACCCCCGGTACGAGCAGTACTTC. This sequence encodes CASSRRDPRYEQYF.

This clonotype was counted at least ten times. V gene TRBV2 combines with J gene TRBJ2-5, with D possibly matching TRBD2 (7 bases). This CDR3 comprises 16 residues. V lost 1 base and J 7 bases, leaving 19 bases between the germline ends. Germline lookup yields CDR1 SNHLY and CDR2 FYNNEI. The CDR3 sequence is CASSEGRGGSLGTQYF. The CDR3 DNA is TGTGCCAGCAGTGAAGGTCGCGGGGGCTCCCTTGGGACCCAGTACTTC. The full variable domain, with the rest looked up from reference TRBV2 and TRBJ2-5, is EPEVTQTPSHQVTQMGQEVILRCVPISNHLYFYWYRQILGQKVEFLVSFYNNEISEKSEIFDDQFSVERPDGSNFTLKIRSTKLEDSAMYFCASSEGRGGSLGTQYFGPGTRLLVL.

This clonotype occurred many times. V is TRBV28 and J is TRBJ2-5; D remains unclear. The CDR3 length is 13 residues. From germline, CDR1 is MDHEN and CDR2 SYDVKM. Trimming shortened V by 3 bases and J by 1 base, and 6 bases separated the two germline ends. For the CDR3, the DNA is TGTGCCAGCAGTTTCCCCATCCAAGAGACCCAGTACTTC. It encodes CASSFPIQETQYF.

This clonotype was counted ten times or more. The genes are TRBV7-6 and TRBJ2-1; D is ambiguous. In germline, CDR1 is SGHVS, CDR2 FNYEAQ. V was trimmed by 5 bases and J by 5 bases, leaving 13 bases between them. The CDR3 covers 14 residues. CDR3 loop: CASSHLELDNEQFF. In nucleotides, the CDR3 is TGTGCCAGCAGCCACCTAGAACTTGACAATGAGCAGTTCTTC.

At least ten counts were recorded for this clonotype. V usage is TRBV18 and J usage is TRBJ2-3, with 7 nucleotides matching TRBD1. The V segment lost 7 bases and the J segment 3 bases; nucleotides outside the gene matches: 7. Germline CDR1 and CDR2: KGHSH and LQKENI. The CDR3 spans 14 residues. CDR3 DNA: TGTGCCAGCTGCCCGACAGGGCGAACAGATACGCAGTATTTT. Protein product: CASCPTGRTDTQYF.

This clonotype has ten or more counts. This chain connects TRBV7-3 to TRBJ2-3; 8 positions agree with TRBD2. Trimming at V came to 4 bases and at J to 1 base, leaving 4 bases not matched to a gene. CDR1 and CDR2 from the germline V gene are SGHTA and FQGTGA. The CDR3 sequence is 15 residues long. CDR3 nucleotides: TGTGCCAGCAGCTCTTCTAGCGGGCGCACAGATACGCAGTATTTT. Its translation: CASSSSSGRTDTQYF.

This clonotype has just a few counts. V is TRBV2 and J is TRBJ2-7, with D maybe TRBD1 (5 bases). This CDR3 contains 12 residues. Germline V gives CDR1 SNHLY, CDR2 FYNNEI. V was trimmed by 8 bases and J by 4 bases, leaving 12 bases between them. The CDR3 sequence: CASARQGYEQYF. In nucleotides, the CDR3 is TGTGCCAGCGCCCGTCAGGGATACGAGCAGTACTTC.

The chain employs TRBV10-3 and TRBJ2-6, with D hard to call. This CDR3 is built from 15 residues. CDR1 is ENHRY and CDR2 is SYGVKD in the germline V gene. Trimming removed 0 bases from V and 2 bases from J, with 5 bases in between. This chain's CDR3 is CAISESGTGANVLTF. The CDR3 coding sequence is TGTGCCATCAGTGAGTCAGGGACTGGGGCCAACGTCCTGACTTTC.

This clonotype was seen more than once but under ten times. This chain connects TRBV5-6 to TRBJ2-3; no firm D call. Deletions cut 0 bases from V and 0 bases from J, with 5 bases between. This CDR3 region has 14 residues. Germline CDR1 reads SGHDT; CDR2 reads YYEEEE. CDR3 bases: TGTGCCAGCAGCTTGGAGTACAGCACAGATACGCAGTATTTT. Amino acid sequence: CASSLEYSTDTQYF. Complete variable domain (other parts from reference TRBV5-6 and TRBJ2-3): DAGVTQSPTHLIKTRGQQVTLRCSPKSGHDTVSWYQQALGQGPQFIFQYYEEEERQRGNFPDRFSGHQFPNYSSELNVNALLLGDSALYLCASSLEYSTDTQYFGPGTRLTVL.

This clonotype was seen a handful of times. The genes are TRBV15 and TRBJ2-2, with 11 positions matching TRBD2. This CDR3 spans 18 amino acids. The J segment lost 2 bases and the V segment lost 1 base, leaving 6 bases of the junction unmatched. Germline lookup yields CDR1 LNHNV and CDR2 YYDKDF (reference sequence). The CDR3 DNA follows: TGTGCCACCAGCAGAGTGTCGACTAGCGGGGAAAACACCGGGGAGCTGTTTTTT. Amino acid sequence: CATSRVSTSGENTGELFF.

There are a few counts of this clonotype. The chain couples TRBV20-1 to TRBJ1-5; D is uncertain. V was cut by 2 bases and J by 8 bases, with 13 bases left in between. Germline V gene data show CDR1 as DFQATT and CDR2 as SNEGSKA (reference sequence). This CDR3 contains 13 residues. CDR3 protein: CSARTGSKEPQHF. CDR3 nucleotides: TGCAGTGCTAGAACCGGATCTAAAGAGCCCCAGCATTTT.

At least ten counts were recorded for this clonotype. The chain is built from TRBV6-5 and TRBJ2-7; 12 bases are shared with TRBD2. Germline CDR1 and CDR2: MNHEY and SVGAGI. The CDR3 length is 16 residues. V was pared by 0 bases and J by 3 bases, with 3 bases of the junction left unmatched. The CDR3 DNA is TGTGCCAGCAGTTACTCCCTAGCGGGAGGGCGCTACGAGCAGTACTTC. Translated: CASSYSLAGGRYEQYF.

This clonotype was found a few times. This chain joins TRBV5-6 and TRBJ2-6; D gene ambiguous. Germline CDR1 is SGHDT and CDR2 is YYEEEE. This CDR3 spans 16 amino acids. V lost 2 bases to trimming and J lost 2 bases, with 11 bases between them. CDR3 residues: CASSFVGITGANVLTF. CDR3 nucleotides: TGTGCCAGCAGCTTCGTAGGGATAACTGGGGCCAACGTCCTGACTTTC.

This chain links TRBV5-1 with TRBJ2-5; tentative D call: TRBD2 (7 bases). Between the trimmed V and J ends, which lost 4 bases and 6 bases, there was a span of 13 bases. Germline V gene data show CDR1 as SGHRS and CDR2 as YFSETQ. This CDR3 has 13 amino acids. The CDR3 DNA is TGCGCCAGCAGCATAGGGGGGGGCAAGACCCAGTACTTC. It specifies CASSIGGGKTQYF. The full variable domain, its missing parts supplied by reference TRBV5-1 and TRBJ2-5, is KAGVTQTPRYLIKTRGQQVTLSCSPISGHRSVSWYQQTPGQGLQFLFEYFSETQRNKGNFPGRFSGRQFSNSRSEMNVSTLELGDSALYLCASSIGGGKTQYFGPGTRLLVL.

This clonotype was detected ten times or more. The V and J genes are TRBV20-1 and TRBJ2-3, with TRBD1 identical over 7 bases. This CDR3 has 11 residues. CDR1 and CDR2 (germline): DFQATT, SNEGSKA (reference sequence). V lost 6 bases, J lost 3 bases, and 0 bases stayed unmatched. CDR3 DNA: TGCAGTGCGGACAGGACAGATACGCAGTATTTT. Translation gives CSADRTDTQYF.

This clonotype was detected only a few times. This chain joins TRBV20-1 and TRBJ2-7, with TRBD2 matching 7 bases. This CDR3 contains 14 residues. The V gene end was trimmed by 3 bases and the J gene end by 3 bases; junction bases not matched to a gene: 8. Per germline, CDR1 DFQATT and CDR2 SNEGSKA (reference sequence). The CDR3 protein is CSASNGLAVYEQYF. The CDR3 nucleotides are TGCAGTGCTAGTAATGGGCTAGCGGTCTACGAGCAGTACTTC.

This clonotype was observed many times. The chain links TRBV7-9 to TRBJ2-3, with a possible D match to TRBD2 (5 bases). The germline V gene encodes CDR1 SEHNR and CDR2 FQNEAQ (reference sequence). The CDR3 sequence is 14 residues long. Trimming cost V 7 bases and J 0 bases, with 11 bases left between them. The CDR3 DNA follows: TGTGCCAGCACCGTCCGGGGAAGCACAGATACGCAGTATTTT. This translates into CASTVRGSTDTQYF. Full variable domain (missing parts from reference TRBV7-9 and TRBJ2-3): DTGVSQNPRHKITKRGQNVTFRCDPISEHNRLYWYRQTLGQGPEFLTYFQNEAQLEKSRLLSDRFSAERPKGSFSTLEIQRTEQGDSAMYLCASTVRGSTDTQYFGPGTRLTVL.

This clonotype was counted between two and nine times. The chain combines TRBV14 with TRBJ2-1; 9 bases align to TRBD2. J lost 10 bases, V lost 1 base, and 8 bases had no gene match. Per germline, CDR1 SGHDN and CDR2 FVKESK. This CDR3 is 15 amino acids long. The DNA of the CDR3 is TGTGCCAGCAGCCAAGTAGCACCGACTAGCGGCGAGCAGTTCTTC. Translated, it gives CASSQVAPTSGEQFF.

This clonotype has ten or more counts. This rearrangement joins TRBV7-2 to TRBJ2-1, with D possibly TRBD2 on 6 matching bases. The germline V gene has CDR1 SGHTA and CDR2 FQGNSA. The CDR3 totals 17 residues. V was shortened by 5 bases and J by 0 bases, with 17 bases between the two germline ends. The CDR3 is CASSLVEGPSSYNEQFF. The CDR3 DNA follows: TGTGCCAGCAGCCTAGTGGAGGGGCCGAGCTCCTACAATGAGCAGTTCTTC.

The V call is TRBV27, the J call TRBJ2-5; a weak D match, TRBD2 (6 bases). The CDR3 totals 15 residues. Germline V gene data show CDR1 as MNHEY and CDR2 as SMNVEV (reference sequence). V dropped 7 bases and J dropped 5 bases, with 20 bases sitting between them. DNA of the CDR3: TGTGCCAGCAAGACCGGCTTTGGAGGAGGGGAGACCCAGTACTTC. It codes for CASKTGFGGGETQYF.

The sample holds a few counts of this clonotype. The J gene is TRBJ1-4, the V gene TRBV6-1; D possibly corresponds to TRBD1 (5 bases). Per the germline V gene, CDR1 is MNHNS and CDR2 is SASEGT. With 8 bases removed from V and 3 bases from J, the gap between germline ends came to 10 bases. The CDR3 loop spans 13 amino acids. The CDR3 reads CASGMTANEKLFF. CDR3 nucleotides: TGTGCCAGCGGAATGACAGCTAATGAAAAACTGTTTTTT.

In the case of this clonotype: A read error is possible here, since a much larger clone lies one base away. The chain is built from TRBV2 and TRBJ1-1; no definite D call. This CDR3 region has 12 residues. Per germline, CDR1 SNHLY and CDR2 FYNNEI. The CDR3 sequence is CASIGGNTEAYF. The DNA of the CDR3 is TGTGCCAGCATCGGCGGGAACACTGAAGCTTACTTT.

DNA of the CDR3: TGTGCCAACCGTACGGGTGTCACCTACGAGCAGTACTTC. Its protein product is CANRTGVTYEQYF. The chain has TRBV28 and TRBJ2-7; D unclear. Trimming stripped 10 bases from V and 2 bases from J, with 15 bases between. The CDR3 spans 13 residues. The germline V gene encodes CDR1 MDHEN and CDR2 SYDVKM.

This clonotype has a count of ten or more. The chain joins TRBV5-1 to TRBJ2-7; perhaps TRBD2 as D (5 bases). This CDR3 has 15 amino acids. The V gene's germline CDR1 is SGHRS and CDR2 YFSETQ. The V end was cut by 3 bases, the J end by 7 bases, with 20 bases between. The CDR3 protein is CASSSIPGRAREQYF. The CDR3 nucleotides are TGCGCCAGCAGCTCCATACCGGGAAGAGCGAGGGAGCAGTACTTC.

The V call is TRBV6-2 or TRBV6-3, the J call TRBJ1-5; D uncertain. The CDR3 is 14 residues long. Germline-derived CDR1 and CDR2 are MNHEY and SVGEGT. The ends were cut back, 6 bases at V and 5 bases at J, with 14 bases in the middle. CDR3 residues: CASSHGDLDQPQHF. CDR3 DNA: TGTGCCAGCAGCCACGGTGACCTGGATCAGCCCCAGCATTTT.

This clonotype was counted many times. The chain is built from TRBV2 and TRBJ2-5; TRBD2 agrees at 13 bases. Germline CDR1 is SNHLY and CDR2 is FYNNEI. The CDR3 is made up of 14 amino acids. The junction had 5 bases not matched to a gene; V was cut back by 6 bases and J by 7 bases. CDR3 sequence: CASSGTSGTVTQYF. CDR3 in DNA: TGTGCCAGCAGCGGGACTAGCGGGACCGTGACCCAGTACTTC.